The 8 T cell receptor beta chains below come from one sample, sequenced in a study of blood T cell repertoires in COVID-19. Profiling relied on immunoSEQ multiplex PCR, and the TCRdb table lists in-frame clones only, not all of them. The sample includes roughly 240,000 clones, about 84% of them seen just once. The sample was PBMCs or T cells enriched from blood (not recorded which). The receptors were sampled from a woman aged 50 to 60 who had recovered from COVID-19.

The chain joins TRBV9 to TRBJ2-4; possible D gene TRBD2, 5 bases. The CDR3 is made up of 14 amino acids. Germline V gene sequence: CDR1 SGDLS, CDR2 YYNGEE. The V gene lost 3 bases and the J gene lost 6 bases, with 13 bases spanning the gap. CDR3 residues: CASSGTRGSNIQYF. The CDR3 coding sequence is TGTGCCAGCAGCGGAACTAGAGGCTCAAACATTCAGTACTTC.

This rearrangement joins TRBV6-5 to TRBJ1-6, with TRBD1 matching over 7 bases. CDR3 length: 15 residues. CDR1 and CDR2 from the germline V gene are MNHEY and SVGAGI. V lost 5 bases to trimming and J lost 10 bases; unmatched junction nucleotides: 11. The CDR3 reads CASSLSDRLQSPLHF. DNA of the CDR3: TGTGCCAGCAGTCTTTCGGACAGGCTCCAATCACCCCTCCACTTT.

This chain connects TRBV4-1 to TRBJ2-7; D may be TRBD2 (5 bases). Trimming shortened V by 4 bases and J by 1 base, and 11 bases separated the two germline ends. Germline CDR1 is MGHRA and CDR2 is YSYEKL. The CDR3 runs 14 residues. CDR3 bases: TGCGCCAGCAGCCCCTGGACGGGGTCCTACGAGCAGTACTTC. This gives the protein CASSPWTGSYEQYF.

The gene calls are TRBV30 and TRBJ1-1; the match to TRBD1 covers 8 bases. V trimming: 2 bases; J trimming: 1 base; junction bases outside the gene matches: 6. This CDR3 comprises 15 residues. CDR1 and CDR2 (germline): GTSNPN, SVGIG (reference sequence). The CDR3 coding sequence is TGTGCCTGGAGTCTCTTGGACAGGGCGAACACTGAAGCTTTCTTT. It specifies CAWSLLDRANTEAFF. Full variable domain (rest looked up from reference TRBV30 and TRBJ1-1): SQTIHQWPATLVQPVGSPLSLECTVEGTSNPNLYWYRQAAGRGLQLLFYSVGIGQISSEVPQNLSASRPQDRQFILSSKKLLLSDSGFYLCAWSLLDRANTEAFFGQGTRLTVV.

This sequence joins TRBV9 and TRBJ2-1, with 8 bases lining up with TRBD2. From germline, CDR1 is SGDLS and CDR2 YYNGEE. The CDR3 covers 16 residues. Trimming cost V 0 bases and J 6 bases; bases outside gene matches: 8. The CDR3 nucleotides read TGTGCCAGCAGCGTAGCTGGATGGACTAGCTCCAATGAGCAGTTCTTC. It encodes CASSVAGWTSSNEQFF.

The rearrangement uses TRBV7-9 and TRBJ1-2, with D hard to call. The CDR3 contains 14 residues. V shed 0 bases and J shed 5 bases, with 10 bases lying between them. Germline CDR1 is SEHNR and CDR2 is FQNEAQ (reference sequence). The CDR3 nucleotides read TGTGCCAGCAGCTTAGCCTTCTCCCCGTATGGCTACACCTTC. As protein: CASSLAFSPYGYTF. The variable domain in full, completed from reference TRBV7-9 and TRBJ1-2, reads DTGVSQNPRHKITKRGQNVTFRCDPISEHNRLYWYRQTLGQGPEFLTYFQNEAQLEKSRLLSDRFSAERPKGSFSTLEIQRTEQGDSAMYLCASSLAFSPYGYTFGSGTRLTVV.

The chain carries TRBV30 and TRBJ1-3; D is unresolved. Trimming pared 8 bases from V and 4 bases from J, leaving 12 bases between. The CDR3 is 12 amino acids. Per germline, CDR1 GTSNPN and CDR2 SVGIG (reference sequence). CDR3 sequence reads: CALGSPGNTIYF. The CDR3 coding sequence is TGTGCCCTCGGGAGTCCAGGAAACACCATATATTTT. The variable domain in full, completed from reference TRBV30 and TRBJ1-3, reads SQTIHQWPATLVQPVGSPLSLECTVEGTSNPNLYWYRQAAGRGLQLLFYSVGIGQISSEVPQNLSASRPQDRQFILSSKKLLLSDSGFYLCALGSPGNTIYFGEGSWLTVV.

In DNA, the CDR3 is TGTGCCAGCAGTAAGACTAGTCACGGGGGCAATGAGCAGTTCTTC. Translation: CASSKTSHGGNEQFF. The genes are TRBV6-2 or TRBV6-3 and TRBJ2-1; possibly TRBD2 for D (6 bases). This CDR3 is 15 amino acids long. Germline V gives CDR1 MNHEY, CDR2 SVGEGT. The V end lost 5 bases, the J end lost 6 bases, and 17 bases lay between the germline ends.